These 12 T cell receptor beta chains share one sample of origin, sequenced in a study of CD8+ T cells in alopecia areata. The treatment was: oral pan-JAK inhibitor, 5-10 mg twice daily. The sequencing template was cDNA reverse transcribed from extracted RNA. Assay used: immunoSEQ multiplex PCR; TCRdb lists only in-frame clones, some missing. Seen here are about 200,000 clones, more than 45% observed once, and the top ten hold approximately 1.4%. Specimen: CD4+ T cells sorted from blood, collected at week 4, from a patient treated with tofacitinib. The receptors were sampled from a human donor with alopecia areata.

This clone was observed a few times. This sequence joins TRBV30 and TRBJ2-2; TRBD2 matches at 10 bases. This CDR3 is 17 amino acids long. CDR1 and CDR2 (germline): GTSNPN, SVGIG (reference sequence). Trimming at V came to 4 bases and at J to 3 bases, leaving 11 bases not matched to a gene. The CDR3 spells CAWTTVSGGAYTGELFF. The DNA of the CDR3 is TGTGCCTGGACGACCGTCAGCGGGGGGGCATACACCGGGGAGCTGTTTTTT. Variable domain in full (rest from reference TRBV30 and TRBJ2-2): SQTIHQWPATLVQPVGSPLSLECTVEGTSNPNLYWYRQAAGRGLQLLFYSVGIGQISSEVPQNLSASRPQDRQFILSSKKLLLSDSGFYLCAWTTVSGGAYTGELFFGEGSRLTVL.

This chain links TRBV9 with TRBJ2-6; weak D call: TRBD1 (6 bases). The V end lost 4 bases, the J end lost 2 bases, and 10 bases lay between the germline ends. The length of the CDR3 is 15 residues. Per germline, CDR1 SGDLS and CDR2 YYNGEE. The CDR3 region has the DNA TGTGCCAGCAGCTTACAGGGTACTGGGGCCAACGTCCTGACTTTC. Residues: CASSLQGTGANVLTF. Complete variable domain (other parts from reference TRBV9 and TRBJ2-6): DSGVTQTPKHLITATGQRVTLRCSPRSGDLSVYWYQQSLDQGLQFLIQYYNGEERAKGNILERFSAQQFPDLHSELNLSSLELGDSALYFCASSLQGTGANVLTFGAGSRLTVL.

CDR3: CAISVTLQGSGNNEQFF. The CDR3, as DNA: TGTGCCATCAGCGTTACCCTCCAGGGAAGTGGCAACAATGAGCAGTTCTTC. The chain combines TRBV10-3 with TRBJ2-1; possibly TRBD1 for D (5 bases). The CDR3 has 17 residues. The germline gives CDR1 ENHRY, CDR2 SYGVKD. The V and J ends lost 6 bases and 5 bases respectively, with 23 bases between them.

This clone has more than one count but fewer than ten. The chain has TRBV29-1 and TRBJ2-3; D call uncertain. V shed 6 bases and J shed 4 bases, with 11 bases lying between them. The V gene's germline CDR1 is SQVTM and CDR2 ANQGSEA. The length of the CDR3 is 12 residues. The CDR3: CSVAWVADTQYF. The CDR3 region has the DNA TGCAGCGTCGCCTGGGTGGCAGATACGCAGTATTTT.

The chain links TRBV2 to TRBJ1-1, with 8 bases aligning to TRBD1. CDR1 SNHLY and CDR2 FYNNEI come from the germline V gene. The CDR3 is 15 amino acids. V gave up 5 bases and J gave up 7 bases; unmatched junction bases: 12. CDR3 residues: CASSPGQEQFFEAFF. In DNA, the CDR3 is TGTGCCAGCAGTCCGGGACAGGAACAATTTTTTGAAGCTTTCTTT.

CDR3 residues: CAWSKMTSTDTQYF. Here the CDR3 DNA reads TGTGCCTGGAGTAAGATGACTAGCACAGATACGCAGTATTTT. This chain connects TRBV30 to TRBJ2-3; D is ambiguous. This CDR3 contains 14 residues. Trimming removed 2 bases at V and 0 bases at J, with 9 bases between. Germline V CDR1 and CDR2: GTSNPN, SVGIG (reference sequence).

The CDR3 sequence: CANPTCVGKSGANVLTF. CDR3 coding DNA: TGTGCCAACCCGACGTGTGTCGGTAAATCTGGGGCCAACGTCCTGACTTTC. This sequence joins TRBV27 and TRBJ2-6; no definite D call. The ends were cut back, 10 bases at V and 1 base at J, with 20 bases in the middle. This CDR3 is 17 amino acids long. Germline V gene sequence: CDR1 MNHEY, CDR2 SMNVEV (reference sequence).

This chain connects TRBV4-3 to TRBJ2-2; 9 bases fit TRBD2. Germline V CDR1 and CDR2: LGHNA, YSLEER. This CDR3 is built from 16 residues. V shed 4 bases, J shed 1 base, and the junction held 4 bases outside the gene matches. The CDR3, as DNA: TGCGCCAGCAGCCTGGGACTAGCTGAGAACACCGGGGAGCTGTTTTTT. Translated, it gives CASSLGLAENTGELFF.

The chain carries TRBV29-1 and TRBJ2-2; tentative D call: TRBD1 (5 bases). From germline, CDR1 is SQVTM and CDR2 ANQGSEA. Between the trimmed V and J ends, which lost 7 bases and 10 bases, there was a span of 10 bases. There are 10 residues in the CDR3. CDR3 sequence: CSAGHEELFF. The CDR3 nucleotides are TGCAGCGCCGGACACGAGGAGCTGTTTTTT.

V usage is TRBV10-3 and J usage is TRBJ1-1; 8 bases map to TRBD1. The germline CDR1 and CDR2 sequences are ENHRY and SYGVKD. This CDR3 has 17 amino acids. Trimming removed 0 bases from V and 7 bases from J; junction bases left unmatched: 13. The CDR3 bases are TGTGCCATCAGTGAGTCCTATGACAGGGGCCTTCTGGTTGAAGCTTTCTTT. Translated: CAISESYDRGLLVEAFF.

The J gene is TRBJ1-1, the V gene TRBV4-1, with 10 bases aligning to TRBD1. The CDR3 has 16 amino acids. V dropped 2 bases and J dropped 2; count of bases not matched to a gene: 5. Germline V gene data show CDR1 as MGHRA and CDR2 as YSYEKL. CDR3 amino acids: CASSQPRTGGNTEAFF. In nucleotides, the CDR3 is TGCGCCAGCAGCCAACCCCGGACAGGGGGAAACACTGAAGCTTTCTTT.

The chain recombines TRBV5-1 with TRBJ1-1; D possibly corresponds to TRBD1 (5 bases). Germline values: CDR1 SGHRS, CDR2 YFSETQ. The CDR3 extends over 14 amino acids. V shed 6 bases and J shed 0 bases, with 12 bases lying between them. The CDR3 is CASTGTAMNTEAFF. The CDR3 DNA reads TGCGCCAGCACCGGGACGGCCATGAACACTGAAGCTTTCTTT.